These T cell receptor beta chains were read from a single sample in a study of graft-versus-host responses after intestinal transplantation. Their cognate antigens are unknown. Produced via immunoSEQ multiplex PCR; TCRdb's table is partial and in-frame only. This sample has about 85,000 clones; roughly 85% occur once, and the top ten carry around 0.86%. The sample was unstimulated CD4+ T cells sorted from spleen or lymph node cells, taken before intestinal transplant. These receptors originate from a human donor who received an intestinal transplant. Both conserved end residues are part of each CDR3. A D gene is named only where the DNA matches it firmly. Where a row states a size, it is once, few, many or the class of an expanded clone; other rows omit it.

clone size	J gene	D gene	V gene	CDR3 DNA	CDR3 protein
once	TRBJ2-7	-	TRBV11-3	TGTGCCAGCAGCTTAGGAGGGGGCGAGCAGTACTTC	CASSLGGGEQYF
-	TRBJ1-5	-	TRBV18	TGTGCCAGCTCGTCAGGGATAAAGGATCAGCCCCAGCATTTT	CASSSGIKDQPQHF
-	TRBJ1-5	-	TRBV2	TGTGCCAGCTCCCGTGGTAGAATTAATCAGCCCCAGCATTTT	CASSRGRINQPQHF
-	TRBJ1-5	-	TRBV2	TGTGCCAGCAGTGGTCGACAGGCCGACAATCAGCCCCAGCATTTT	CASSGRQADNQPQHF
-	TRBJ2-7	-	TRBV2	TGTGCCAGCAGCTTACAGGGAGGGCACTCCTACGAGCAGTACTTC	CASSLQGGHSYEQYF
-	TRBJ2-1	TRBD2	TRBV7-6	TGTGCCAGCAGCCAAGACTGGGGGGGAGACAATGAGCAGTTCTTC	CASSQDWGGDNEQFF
-	TRBJ1-2	TRBD1	TRBV25-1	TGTGCCAGCAGTGAGGGAGGGACAGGGGGCGCCGCCTATGGCTACACCTTC	CASSEGGTGGAAYGYTF
-	TRBJ2-1	TRBD2	TRBV6-1	TGTGCCAGCACTAGCGGACTAGCGGGTTACAATGAGCAGTTCTTC	CASTSGLAGYNEQFF
-	TRBJ2-7	-	TRBV5-1	TGCGCCAGCAGCGCTGGTAGCTCCTACGAGCAGTACTTC	CASSAGSSYEQYF
-	TRBJ1-5	TRBD1	TRBV6-1	TGTGCCAGCAGTGAAGCGAGGGAAGGGGGCCGGCCCCAGCATTTT	CASSEAREGGRPQHF
-	TRBJ2-2	-	TRBV9	TGTGCCAGCAGCGTAGCTAGCCGGCTTGGCACCGGGGAGCTGTTTTTT	CASSVASRLGTGELFF
-	TRBJ2-1	TRBD2	TRBV9	TGTGCCAGCAGCGTAGAGAAAGCGGGGGCCAATGAGCAGTTCTTC	CASSVEKAGANEQFF
-	TRBJ2-5	TRBD1	TRBV5-6	TGTGCCAGCAGCTTGGTAGCAGGGGGCAGAGAGACCCAGTACTTC	CASSLVAGGRETQYF
-	TRBJ2-7	-	TRBV10-3	TGTGCCATCAGTGCCGGACCCCCCGGAGGCGAGCAGTACTTC	CAISAGPPGGEQYF
-	TRBJ2-1	TRBD1	TRBV5-1	TGCGCCAGCAGCTTGGGACAGGGAGATGAGCAGTTCTTC	CASSLGQGDEQFF
-	TRBJ2-4	TRBD2	TRBV28	TGTGCCAGCAGCCCCGGACTAGCGGGGATGAAAAACATTCAGTACTTC	CASSPGLAGMKNIQYF
-	TRBJ2-2	-	TRBV28	TGTGCCAGCAGTTTATACGGGAGGGAGCTGTTTTTT	CASSLYGRELFF
-	TRBJ2-2	-	TRBV5-1	TGCGCCAGCAGCTTGGCCTCCCAGACCGGGGAGCTGTTTTTT	CASSLASQTGELFF
-	TRBJ2-5	-	TRBV4-1	TGCGCCAGCAGCCTAGTTACAGGGGAGACCCAGTACTTC	CASSLVTGETQYF
-	TRBJ2-7	-	TRBV28	TGTGCCAGCAGTCCAGACACGACCTACGAGCAGTACTTC	CASSPDTTYEQYF
-	TRBJ2-1	-	TRBV4-1	TGCGCCAGCAGCAGGGGACTCAACTCCTACAATGAGCAGTTCTTC	CASSRGLNSYNEQFF
-	TRBJ2-5	TRBD1	TRBV7-3	TGTGCCAGCAGCCGGACAGGGAGGGAGACCCAGTACTTC	CASSRTGRETQYF
few	TRBJ1-2	-	TRBV4-1	TGCGCCAGCAGCCAACAAATACCCGGGCGCCGGGGGGACTATGGCTACACCTTC	CASSQQIPGRRGDYGYTF
once	TRBJ2-3	-	TRBV7-7	TGTGCCAGCAGCTTGGAGGCAGATACGCAGTATTTT	CASSLEADTQYF
-	TRBJ2-7	-	TRBV29-1	TGCAGCGTTGAAGAGTTTACTAGAAGCTCCTACGAGCAGTACTTC	CSVEEFTRSSYEQYF
-	TRBJ2-1	TRBD2	TRBV28	TGTGCCAGCAGACCCTCCTTTTGGATCCTAGCGGGGAGGGAATCCTACAATGAGCAGTTCTTC	CASRPSFWILAGRESYNEQFF
few	TRBJ1-6	-	TRBV10-3	TGTGCCACCACGAACAGGGATGTTAATTCACCCCTCCACTTT	CATTNRDVNSPLHF
-	TRBJ1-3	TRBD1	TRBV6-5	TGTGCCAGCAGAAGACAGGGGGCTCCTGGAAACACCATATATTTT	CASRRQGAPGNTIYF
few	TRBJ1-6	TRBD1	TRBV30	TGTGCCTGGAGCCCAACAACAGGGGAGAATTCACCCCTCCACTTT	CAWSPTTGENSPLHF
-	TRBJ2-2	-	TRBV11-2	TGTGCCAGCAGCTTAGGACCGGGACAAGCGAACACCGGGGAGCTGTTTTTT	CASSLGPGQANTGELFF
-	TRBJ2-2	TRBD1	TRBV19	TGTGCCTGTTCGATGGGGAGACAGGGGGGCTTCTGGAGGAGCACCGGGGAGCTGTTTTTT	CACSMGRQGGFWRSTGELFF
-	TRBJ1-1	-	TRBV5-4	TGTGCCAGCAGCTCACCTACGGGAGGGAACACTGAAGCTTTCTTT	CASSSPTGGNTEAFF
once	TRBJ1-5	-	TRBV19	TGTGCCAGTAGTGTACGACAGGATAAAGCGGATCAGCCCCAGCATTTT	CASSVRQDKADQPQHF
few	TRBJ2-2	-	TRBV7-2	TGTGCCAGCAGCTTAGAGACGGGCACCGGGGAGCTGTTTTTT	CASSLETGTGELFF
-	TRBJ1-4	TRBD1	TRBV5-4	TGTGCCAGCAGCCATCAGGGGGCGGGTGAAAAACTGTTTTTT	CASSHQGAGEKLFF
-	TRBJ2-5	-	TRBV5-1	TGCGCCAGCAGCACCGGCCTGCGGATCCAAGAGACCCAGTACTTC	CASSTGLRIQETQYF